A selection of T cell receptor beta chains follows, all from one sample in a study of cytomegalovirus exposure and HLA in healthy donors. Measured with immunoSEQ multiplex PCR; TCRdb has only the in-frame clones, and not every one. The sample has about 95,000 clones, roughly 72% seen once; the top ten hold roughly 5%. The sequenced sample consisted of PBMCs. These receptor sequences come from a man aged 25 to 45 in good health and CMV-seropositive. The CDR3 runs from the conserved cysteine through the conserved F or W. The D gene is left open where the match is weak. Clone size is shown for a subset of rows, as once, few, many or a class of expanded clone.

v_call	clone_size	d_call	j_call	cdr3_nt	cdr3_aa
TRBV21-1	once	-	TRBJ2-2	TGTGCCAGCAGCAATTGGCGGGGGAACACCGGGGAGCTGTTTTTT	CASSNWRGNTGELFF
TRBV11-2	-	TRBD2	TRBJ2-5	TGTGCCAGCAGCTTAGGAGCGGGGGGGCATGAGACCCAGTACTTC	CASSLGAGGHETQYF
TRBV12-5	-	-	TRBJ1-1	TGTGCTAGTGGTTTGGTACGGGACACTGAAGCTTTCTTT	CASGLVRDTEAFF
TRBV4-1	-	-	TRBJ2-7	TGCGCCAGCAGCTCCCGAGGGAGTGCGAACTACGAGCAGTACTTC	CASSSRGSANYEQYF
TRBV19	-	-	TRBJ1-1	TGTGCCAGTAGTATTTCCTCCCAGGGCGGTCTTGGCCCTGAAGCTTTCTTT	CASSISSQGGLGPEAFF
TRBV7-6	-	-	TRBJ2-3	TGTGCCAGCAGCTTAGCATGGGGTCAGGGAGATACGCAGTATTTT	CASSLAWGQGDTQYF
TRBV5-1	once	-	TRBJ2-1	TGCGCCAGCAGCTTGGACGGATCCGGACACGGGTTCTTC	CASSLDGSGHGFF
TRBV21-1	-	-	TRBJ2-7	TGTGCCAACTTCGGGGTTAACTACGAGCAGTACTTC	CANFGVNYEQYF
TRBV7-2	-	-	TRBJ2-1	TGTGCCAGCAGCTTCACTTTTTCTAGTGAGCAGTTCTTC	CASSFTFSSEQFF
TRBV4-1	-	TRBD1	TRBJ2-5	TGCGCCAGCAGCCAAGATGACAGGGTAATACGGGAGACCCAGTACTTC	CASSQDDRVIRETQYF
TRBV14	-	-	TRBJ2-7	TGTGCCAGCAGCTTCTTTGGGCTTTCTAACGAGCAGTACTTC	CASSFFGLSNEQYF
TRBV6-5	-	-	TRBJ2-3	TGTGCCAGCAGTTACTTGGCGGAGGGCGCTTCTGATACGCAGTATTTT	CASSYLAEGASDTQYF
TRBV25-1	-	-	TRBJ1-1	TGTGCCAGCAGTGACAGGCTTACCAACACTGAAGCTTTCTTT	CASSDRLTNTEAFF
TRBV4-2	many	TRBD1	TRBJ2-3	TGTGCCAGCAGCCCAAACAGGGGGGAGGCAGATACGCAGTATTTT	CASSPNRGEADTQYF
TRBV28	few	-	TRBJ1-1	TGTGCCAGCAGTTTAATAAACACTGAAGCTTTCTTT	CASSLINTEAFF
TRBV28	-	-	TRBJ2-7	TGTGCCAGCACCGCCGGTCTCTACGAGCAGTACTTC	CASTAGLYEQYF
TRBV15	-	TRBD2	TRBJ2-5	TGTGCCACCAGACTAGCGGGAGGGGTAGAGACCCAGTACTTC	CATRLAGGVETQYF
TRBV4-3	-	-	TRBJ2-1	TGCGCCAGCAGCCAAGAGGCCCAAGGGTACCGAGCGGGCACACAGGGGAATGAGCAGTTCTTC	CASSQEAQGYRAGTQGNEQFF
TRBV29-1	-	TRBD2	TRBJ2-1	TGCAGCGCCGGCGGGACTAGCGGTTCGGTGAGCTCCTACAATGAGCAGTTCTTC	CSAGGTSGSVSSYNEQFF
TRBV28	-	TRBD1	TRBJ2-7	TGTGCCAGCAATAGGTTGGACCTCGGACAGGGCTACGAGCAGTACTTC	CASNRLDLGQGYEQYF
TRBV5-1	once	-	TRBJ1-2	TGCGCCAGCAGCTTGAACCAGGACTATGGCTACACCTTC	CASSLNQDYGYTF
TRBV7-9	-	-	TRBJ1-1	TGTGCCAGCAGCTCGTACAATGGAGCTTTCTTT	CASSSYNGAFF
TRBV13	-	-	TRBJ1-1	TGTGCCAGCAGCTTAGCGGCGGAGGGGAACACTGAAGCTTTCTTT	CASSLAAEGNTEAFF
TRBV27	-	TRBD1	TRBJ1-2	TGTGCCAGCAGCCCCACCCGGACAGGCCTCTATGGCTACACCTTC	CASSPTRTGLYGYTF
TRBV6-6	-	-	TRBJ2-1	TGTGCCAGCAGTTACCCCAAGGGAGCGCCCCTCAATGAGCAGTTCTTC	CASSYPKGAPLNEQFF
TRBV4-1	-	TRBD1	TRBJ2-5	TGCGCCAGCAGCCTCTCGACAGGGGTTGAGACCCAGTACTTC	CASSLSTGVETQYF
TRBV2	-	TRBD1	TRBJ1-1	TGTGCCAGCAGAGACTCAGGGGACAGGGTTGCTTTCTTT	CASRDSGDRVAFF
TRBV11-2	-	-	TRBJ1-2	TGTGCCAGCAGCCTAACGTCACAGGACACTGGCTACACCTTC	CASSLTSQDTGYTF
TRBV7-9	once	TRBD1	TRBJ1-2	TGTGCCAGCAGCTTTTTAACGGACAGGGAGACTGGCTACACCTTC	CASSFLTDRETGYTF
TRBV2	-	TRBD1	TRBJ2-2	TGTGCCGGACGACAGGGGGCCGGGGAGCTGTTTTTT	CAGRQGAGELFF
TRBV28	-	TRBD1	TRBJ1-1	TGTGCCAGCAGTGGACAGGGGACGAACACTGAAGCTTTCTTT	CASSGQGTNTEAFF
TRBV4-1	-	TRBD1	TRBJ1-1	TGCGCCAGCAGCAACCGACAGGGGGCCGGCACTGAAGCTTTCTTT	CASSNRQGAGTEAFF
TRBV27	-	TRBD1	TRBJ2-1	TGTGCCAGCAGGGGTGGACAGGGTACAGAAAATGAGCAGTTCTTC	CASRGGQGTENEQFF
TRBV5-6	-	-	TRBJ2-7	TGTGCCAGCAGCTCTGGACAGTCTCACTACGAGCAGTACTTC	CASSSGQSHYEQYF
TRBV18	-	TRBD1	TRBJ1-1	TGTGCCAGCTCACAGGGGACAGGGGGCGCCTGGGAAGCTTTCTTT	CASSQGTGGAWEAFF
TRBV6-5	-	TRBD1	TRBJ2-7	TGTGCCAGCAGTTACTCGGGACAGGGGGGCTCCTACGAGCAGTACTTC	CASSYSGQGGSYEQYF
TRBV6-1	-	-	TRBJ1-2	TGTGCCAGCAGTGACAGGGGTGTTTATGGCTACACCTTC	CASSDRGVYGYTF
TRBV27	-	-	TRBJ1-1	TGTGCCAGCAGAATGTGGACAGTGAACACTGAAGCTTTCTTT	CASRMWTVNTEAFF
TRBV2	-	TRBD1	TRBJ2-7	TGTGCCAGCACCCTGGGGGGGGACAGGGGCTACTACGAGCAGTACTTC	CASTLGGDRGYYEQYF
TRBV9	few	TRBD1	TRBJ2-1	TGTGCCAGCAGCTTCGGGACAGGGCTAGGTGAGCAGTTCTTC	CASSFGTGLGEQFF
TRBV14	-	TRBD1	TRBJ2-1	TGTGCCAGCAGCCCGGGACAGGGCAATGAGCAGTTCTTC	CASSPGQGNEQFF